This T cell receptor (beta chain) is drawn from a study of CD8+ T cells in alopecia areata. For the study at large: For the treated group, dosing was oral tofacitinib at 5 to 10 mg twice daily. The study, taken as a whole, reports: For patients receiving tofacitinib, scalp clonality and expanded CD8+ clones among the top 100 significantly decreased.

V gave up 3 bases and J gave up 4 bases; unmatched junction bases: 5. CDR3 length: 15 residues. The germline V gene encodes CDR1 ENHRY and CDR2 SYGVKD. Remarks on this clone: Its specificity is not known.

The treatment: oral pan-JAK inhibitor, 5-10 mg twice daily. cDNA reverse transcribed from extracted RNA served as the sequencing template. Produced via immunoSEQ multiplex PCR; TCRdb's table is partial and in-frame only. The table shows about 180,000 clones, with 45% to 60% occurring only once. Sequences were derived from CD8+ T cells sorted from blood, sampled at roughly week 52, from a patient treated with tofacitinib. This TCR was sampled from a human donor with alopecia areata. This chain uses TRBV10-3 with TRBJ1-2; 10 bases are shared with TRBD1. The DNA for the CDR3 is TGTGCCATCAGTGATAAGGGACAGGGGATCTATGGCTACACCTTC. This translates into CAISDKGQGIYGYTF.